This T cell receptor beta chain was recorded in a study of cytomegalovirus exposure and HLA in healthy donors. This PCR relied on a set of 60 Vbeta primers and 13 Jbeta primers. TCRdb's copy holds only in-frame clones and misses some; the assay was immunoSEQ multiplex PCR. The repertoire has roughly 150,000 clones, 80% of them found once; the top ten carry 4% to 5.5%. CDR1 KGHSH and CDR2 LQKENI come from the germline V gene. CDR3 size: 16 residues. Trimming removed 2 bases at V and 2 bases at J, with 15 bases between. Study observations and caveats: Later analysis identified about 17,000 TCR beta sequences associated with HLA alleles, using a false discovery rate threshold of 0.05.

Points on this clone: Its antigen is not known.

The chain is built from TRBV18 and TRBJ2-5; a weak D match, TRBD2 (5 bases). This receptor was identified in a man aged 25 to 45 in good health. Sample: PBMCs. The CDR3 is CASSPWASGIQETQYF. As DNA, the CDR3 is TGTGCCAGCTCACCATGGGCTTCCGGGATTCAAGAGACCCAGTACTTC.